The sample holds a few counts of the clone carrying this T cell receptor beta chain. Its antigen is as yet unknown. Every donor had blood drawn once into heparin, 90 to 150 mL on average. The record originates from a study of beta chain features in type 1 diabetes. CDR3 size: 15 residues. Germline assignment: CDR1 SEHNR and CDR2 FQNEAQ (reference sequence). The ends were cut back, 2 bases at V and 4 bases at J, with 14 bases in the middle. Study results and caveats: At VDJ recombination sites, type 1 diabetes patients had fewer insertions and more deleted nucleotides. There was a moderate but significant shortening of TCRB CDR3s in all four CD4+ subsets of Type 1 diabetes patients. There was no resolution here of whether HLA type influences TCRB rearrangement.

The authors reverse transcribed all of the isolated RNA, so sequencing captured expressed TCRB transcripts. Naive, central memory and regulatory T cell samples yielded about 4 million reads on average. This table comes from immunoSEQ multiplex PCR, and its TCRdb copy is limited to in-frame clones, with some not included. The sample consists of 310,000 or so clones, about 15% of them appearing once. The clonotype comes from a man between 18 and 29 years old with type 1 diabetes. V gene TRBV7-9 combines with J gene TRBJ2-5, with D possibly TRBD2 on 5 matching bases. Input material: naive CD4+ T cells from blood. The CDR3 DNA is TGTGCCAGCAGCTTATGGGCAGCACGGGGAGAGACCCAGTACTTC. Amino acids: CASSLWAARGETQYF.